This T cell receptor (beta chain) comes out of a study of T cells in Graves' hyperthyroidism and ophthalmopathy. General observations from the study: The model predicted ophthalmopathy a median around 6.5 months before onset.

Together with thyroid ultrasound, orbital computed tomography, serum thyroxine and TRAb, clinical symptoms were used for diagnoses. This clonotype was observed a handful of times. As yet, its antigen is unknown. RNA transcripts were the template for amplifying TCR beta CDR3 regions. The HTBI set primed first-round TCR CDR3 RT-PCR. TCRdb analysed the multiplex PCR reads with MiXCR anew, one entry per CDR3 protein. The sample contains around 720,000 distinct CDR3 sequences, roughly a third of which appear only once. This CDR3 contains 12 residues. Germline V lookup: CDR1 KGHSH, CDR2 LQKENI. Trimming left V 4 bases short and J 8 bases short, with 8 bases between.

This sequence originates from a woman between 40 and 55 years old with Graves' hyperthyroidism. The chain links TRBV18 to TRBJ1-4, with no clear D. Sequencing used blood. The CDR3: CASSREREKLFF. In DNA form, the CDR3 reads TGTGCCAGCTCACGGGAACGAGAAAAACTGTTTTTT.